This T cell receptor beta chain was retrieved from a study of cytomegalovirus exposure and HLA in healthy donors. For the study at large: The use of the same platform for the approximately 130 validation repertoires and the roughly 670 first-cohort repertoires was reported by a later analysis. General study results and limits: Investigators reported 164 TCR beta chains as tied to cytomegalovirus. Reported results showed that the classifier diagnosed cytomegalovirus status with high specificity and sensitivity. Rarity characterized most TCR sequences, yet some public TCRs appeared in many donors.

This CDR3 region has 16 residues. J lost 4 bases, V lost 5 bases, and 13 bases had no gene match. CDR1 is MDHEN, CDR2 SYDVKM, per germline. This clone appeared a single time. Its antigen remains unknown. Measured with immunoSEQ multiplex PCR; TCRdb has only the in-frame clones, and not every one. Here the sample spans some 45,000 clones, 92% being singletons. This rearrangement joins TRBV28 to TRBJ1-2; 7 nucleotides line up with TRBD1. This clonotype originated in a man aged 18 to 29 in good health and CMV-seronegative. The specimen sequenced was PBMCs. The DNA for the CDR3 is TGTGCCAGCAGTCCCCTTCGGACAGGCCGTGGCTATGGCTACACCTTC. This gives the protein CASSPLRTGRGYGYTF.